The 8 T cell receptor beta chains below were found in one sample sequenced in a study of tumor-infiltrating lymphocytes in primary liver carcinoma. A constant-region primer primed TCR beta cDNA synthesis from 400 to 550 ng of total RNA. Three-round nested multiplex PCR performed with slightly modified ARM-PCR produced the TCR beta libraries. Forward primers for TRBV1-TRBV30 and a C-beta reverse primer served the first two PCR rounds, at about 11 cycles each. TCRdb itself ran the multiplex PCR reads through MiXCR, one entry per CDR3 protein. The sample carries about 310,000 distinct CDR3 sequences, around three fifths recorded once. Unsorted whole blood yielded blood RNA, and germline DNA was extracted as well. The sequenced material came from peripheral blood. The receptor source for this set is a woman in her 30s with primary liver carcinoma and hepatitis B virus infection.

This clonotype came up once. CDR3 in DNA: TGTGCCAACACCTCAACAGGGGGTGTAGATACGCAGTATTTT. Residues: CANTSTGGVDTQYF. This rearrangement joins TRBV12-3 or TRBV12-4 to TRBJ2-3, with TRBD1 matching 8 bases. The CDR3 has 14 amino acids. V lost 10 bases, J lost 5 bases, and 11 bases stayed unmatched.

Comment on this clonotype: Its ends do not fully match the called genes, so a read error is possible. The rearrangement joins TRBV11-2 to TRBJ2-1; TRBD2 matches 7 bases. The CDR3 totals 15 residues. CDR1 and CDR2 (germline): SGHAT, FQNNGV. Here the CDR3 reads CASSVGASGYNAQFF. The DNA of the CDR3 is TGTGCCAGTAGCGTCGGAGCTAGCGGATACAATGCGCAGTTCTTC.

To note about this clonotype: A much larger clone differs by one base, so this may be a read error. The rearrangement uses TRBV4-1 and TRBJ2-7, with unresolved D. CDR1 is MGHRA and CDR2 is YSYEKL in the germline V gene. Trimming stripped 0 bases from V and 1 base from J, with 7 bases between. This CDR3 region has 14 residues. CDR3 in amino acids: CASSQELSSYEQYF. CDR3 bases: TGCGCCAGCAGCCAAGAACTCAGTTCCTACGAGCAGTACTTC.

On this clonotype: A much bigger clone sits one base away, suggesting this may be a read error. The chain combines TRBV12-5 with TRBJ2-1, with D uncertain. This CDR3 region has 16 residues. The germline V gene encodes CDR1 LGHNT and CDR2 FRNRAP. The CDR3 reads CASGRNLIGPYTEQFF. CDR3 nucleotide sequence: TGTGCTAGTGGTCGGAACCTAATTGGTCCTTACACTGAGCAGTTCTTC.

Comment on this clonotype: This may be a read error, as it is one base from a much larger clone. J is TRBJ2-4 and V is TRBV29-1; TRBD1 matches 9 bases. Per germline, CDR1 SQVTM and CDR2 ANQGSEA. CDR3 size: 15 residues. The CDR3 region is CSVGRTGVAKNTQYF. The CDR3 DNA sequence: TGCAGCGTTGGCAGGACAGGGGTAGCCAAAAACACTCAGTACTTC.

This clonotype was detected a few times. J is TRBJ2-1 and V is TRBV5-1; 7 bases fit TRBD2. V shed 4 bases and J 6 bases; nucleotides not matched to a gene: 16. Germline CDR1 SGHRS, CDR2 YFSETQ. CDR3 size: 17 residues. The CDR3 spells CASSVQGAGVDGNEQFF. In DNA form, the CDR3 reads TGCGCCAGCAGCGTCCAAGGGGCGGGAGTGGACGGCAATGAGCAGTTCTTC.

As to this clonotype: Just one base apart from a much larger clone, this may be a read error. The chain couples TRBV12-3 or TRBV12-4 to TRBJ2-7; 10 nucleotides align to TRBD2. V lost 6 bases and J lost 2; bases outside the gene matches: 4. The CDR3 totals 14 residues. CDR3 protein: CASRLAGRAYEQYF. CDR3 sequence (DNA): TGTGCCAGCAGACTAGCGGGAAGAGCCTACGAGCAGTACTTC.

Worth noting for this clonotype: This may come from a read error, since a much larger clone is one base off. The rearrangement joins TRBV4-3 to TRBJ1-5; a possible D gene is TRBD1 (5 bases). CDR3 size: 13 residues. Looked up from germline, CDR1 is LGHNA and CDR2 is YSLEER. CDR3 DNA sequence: TGCACCAGCAGCCAAGCCAGGGACCAGCCCCAGCATTTT. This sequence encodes CTSSQARDQPQHF.